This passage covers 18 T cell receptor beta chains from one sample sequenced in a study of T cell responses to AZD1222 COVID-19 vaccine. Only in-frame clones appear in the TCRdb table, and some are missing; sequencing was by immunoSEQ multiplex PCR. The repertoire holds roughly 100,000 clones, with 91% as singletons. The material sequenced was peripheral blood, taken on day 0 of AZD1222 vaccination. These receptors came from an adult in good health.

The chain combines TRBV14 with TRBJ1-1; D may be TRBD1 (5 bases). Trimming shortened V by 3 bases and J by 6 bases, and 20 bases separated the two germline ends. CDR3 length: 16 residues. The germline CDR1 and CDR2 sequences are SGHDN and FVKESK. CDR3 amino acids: CASSHLGEGIWPEAFF. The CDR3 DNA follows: TGTGCCAGCAGCCATCTAGGGGAGGGCATTTGGCCTGAAGCTTTCTTT.

The CDR3 spells CASSLGAGGPYEQYF. CDR3 in DNA: TGTGCCAGCAGCCTCGGAGCAGGGGGTCCCTACGAGCAGTACTTC. This rearrangement joins TRBV7-8 to TRBJ2-7; TRBD1 matches at 7 bases. After removal of 5 bases from V and 2 bases from J, the junction contained 9 bases not matched to a gene. The CDR3 is 15 amino acids. CDR1 is SGHVS, CDR2 FQNEAQ, per germline. Full variable domain (missing parts from reference TRBV7-8 and TRBJ2-7): GAGVSQSPRYKVAKRGQDVALRCDPISGHVSLFWYQQALGQGPEFLTYFQNEAQLDKSGLPSDRFFAERPEGSVSTLKIQRTQQEDSAVYLCASSLGAGGPYEQYFGPGTRLTVT.

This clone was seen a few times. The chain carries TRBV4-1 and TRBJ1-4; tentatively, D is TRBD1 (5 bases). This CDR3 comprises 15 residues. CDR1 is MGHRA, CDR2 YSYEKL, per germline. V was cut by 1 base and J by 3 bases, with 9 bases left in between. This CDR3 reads CASSQAGGANEKLFF. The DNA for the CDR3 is TGCGCCAGCAGCCAAGCGGGGGGGGCTAATGAAAAACTGTTTTTT.

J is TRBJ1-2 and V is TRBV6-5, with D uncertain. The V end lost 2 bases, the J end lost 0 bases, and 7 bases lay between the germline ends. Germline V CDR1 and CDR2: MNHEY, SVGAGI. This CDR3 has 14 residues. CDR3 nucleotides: TGTGCCAGCAGTTACGCGATAACTAACTATGGCTACACCTTC. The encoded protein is CASSYAITNYGYTF.

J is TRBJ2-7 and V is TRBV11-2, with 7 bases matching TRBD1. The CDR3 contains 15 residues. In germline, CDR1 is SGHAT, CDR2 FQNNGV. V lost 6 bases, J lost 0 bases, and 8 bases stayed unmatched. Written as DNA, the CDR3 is TGTGCCAGCAGAACCGGACAGGCCCCCTCCTACGAGCAGTACTTC. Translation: CASRTGQAPSYEQYF.

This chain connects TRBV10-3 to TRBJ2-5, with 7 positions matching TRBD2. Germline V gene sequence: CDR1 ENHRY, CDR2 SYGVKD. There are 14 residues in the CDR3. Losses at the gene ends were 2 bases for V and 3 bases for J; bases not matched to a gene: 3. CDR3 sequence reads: CAISEGGGKETQYF. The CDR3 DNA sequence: TGTGCCATCAGTGAGGGGGGGGGTAAAGAGACCCAGTACTTC.

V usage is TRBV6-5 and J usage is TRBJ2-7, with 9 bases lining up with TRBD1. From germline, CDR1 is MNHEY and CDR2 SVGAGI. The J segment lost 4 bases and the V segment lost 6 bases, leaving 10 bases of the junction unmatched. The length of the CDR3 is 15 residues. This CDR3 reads CASSRGQGAMYEQYF. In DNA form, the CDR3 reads TGTGCCAGCAGCAGGGGACAGGGAGCGATGTACGAGCAGTACTTC.

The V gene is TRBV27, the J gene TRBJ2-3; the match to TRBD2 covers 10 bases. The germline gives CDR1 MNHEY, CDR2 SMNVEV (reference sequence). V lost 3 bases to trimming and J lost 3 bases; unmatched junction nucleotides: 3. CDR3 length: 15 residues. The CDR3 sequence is CASSFLAGVTDTQYF. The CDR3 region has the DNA TGTGCCAGCAGTTTCCTAGCGGGAGTAACAGATACGCAGTATTTT.

The CDR3, as DNA: TGTGCCAGCAGCCGATTAGGAGGCGGGAAAGAGACCCAGTACTTC. The encoded protein is CASSRLGGGKETQYF. The chain joins TRBV3-1 (or the pseudogene TRBV3-2) to TRBJ2-5; a possible D gene is TRBD2 (6 bases). CDR1 is LGHDT, CDR2 YNNKEL, per germline (reference sequence). This CDR3 region has 15 residues. Trimming took 4 bases from V and 3 from J, leaving 15 bases between them.

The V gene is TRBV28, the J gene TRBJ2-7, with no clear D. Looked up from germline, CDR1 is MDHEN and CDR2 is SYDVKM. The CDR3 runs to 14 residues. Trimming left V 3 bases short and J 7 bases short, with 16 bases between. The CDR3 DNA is TGTGCCAGCAGTTTTCGTAGACGGACGGTTGAGCAGTACTTC. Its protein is CASSFRRRTVEQYF.

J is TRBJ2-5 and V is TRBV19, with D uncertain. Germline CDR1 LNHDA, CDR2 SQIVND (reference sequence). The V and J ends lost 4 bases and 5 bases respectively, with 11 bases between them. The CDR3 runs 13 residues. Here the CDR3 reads CASSRNRGETQYF. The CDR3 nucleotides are TGTGCCAGTAGTAGGAATAGAGGCGAGACCCAGTACTTC.

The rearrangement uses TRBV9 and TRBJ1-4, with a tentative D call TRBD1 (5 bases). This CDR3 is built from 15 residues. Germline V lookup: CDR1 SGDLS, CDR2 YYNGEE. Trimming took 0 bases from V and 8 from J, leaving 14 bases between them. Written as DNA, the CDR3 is TGTGCCAGCAGCGTAGGTTGGGGGTCGGGCGAAAAACTGTTTTTT. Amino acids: CASSVGWGSGEKLFF.

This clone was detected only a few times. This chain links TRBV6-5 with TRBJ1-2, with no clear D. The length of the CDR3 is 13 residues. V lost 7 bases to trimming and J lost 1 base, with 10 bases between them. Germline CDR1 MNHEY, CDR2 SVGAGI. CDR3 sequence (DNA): TGTGCCAGCATACCTCAGATTAACTATGGCTACACCTTC. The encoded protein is CASIPQINYGYTF.

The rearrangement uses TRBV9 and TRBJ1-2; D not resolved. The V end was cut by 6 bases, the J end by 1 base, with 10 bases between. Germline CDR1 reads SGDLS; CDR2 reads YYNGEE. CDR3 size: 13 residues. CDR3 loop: CASTPPSNYGYTF. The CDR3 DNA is TGTGCCAGCACCCCTCCCAGTAACTATGGCTACACCTTC.

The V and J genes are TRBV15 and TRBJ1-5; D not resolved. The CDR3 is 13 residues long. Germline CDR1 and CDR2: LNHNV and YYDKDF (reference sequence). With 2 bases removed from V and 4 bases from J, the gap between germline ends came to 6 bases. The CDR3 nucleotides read TGTGCCACCAGCAGAAATTTTAATCAGCCCCAGCATTTT. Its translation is CATSRNFNQPQHF.

This CDR3 reads CASSPRDTQYF. The CDR3 region has the DNA TGTGCCAGCAGCCCAAGAGATACGCAGTATTTT. The gene calls are TRBV11-2 and TRBJ2-3; unclear D gene. Germline assignment: CDR1 SGHAT and CDR2 FQNNGV. The CDR3 has 11 amino acids. The V and J ends lost 5 bases and 5 bases respectively, with 5 bases between them.

The CDR3 bases are TGTGCCAGCAGCTTCGACCTAGCCTCCAAAGAGACCCAGTACTTC. It codes for CASSFDLASKETQYF. V usage is TRBV11-2 and J usage is TRBJ2-5; a weak D match, TRBD2 (5 bases). The V gene lost 3 bases and the J gene lost 3 bases, with 14 bases spanning the gap. CDR1 is SGHAT, CDR2 FQNNGV, per germline. The CDR3 totals 15 residues.

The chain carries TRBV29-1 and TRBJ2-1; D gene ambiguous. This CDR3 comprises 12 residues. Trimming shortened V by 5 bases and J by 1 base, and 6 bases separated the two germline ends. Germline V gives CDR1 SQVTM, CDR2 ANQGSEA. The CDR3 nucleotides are TGCAGCGTTCAACAGTCCTACAATGAGCAGTTCTTC. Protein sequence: CSVQQSYNEQFF.